This T cell receptor (beta chain) was obtained from a study of CD8+ T cells in alopecia areata. Alopecia areata patients provided lesional scalp punch biopsies and peripheral blood. Sorting of PBMCs yielded the CD4+ and CD8+ T cells. Reverse transcribed after extraction, RNA yielded cDNA as the sequencing template. Generated by immunoSEQ multiplex PCR, the TCRdb table keeps only in-frame clones and is missing some. The sample lists 95,000 to 150,000 clones, 40% to 55% seen once, with 10% in the top ten. V lost 2 bases, J lost 8 bases, and 8 bases stayed unmatched. Germline V gene data show CDR1 as SQVTM and CDR2 as ANQGSEA. The length of the CDR3 is 15 residues.

Sequencing used NKG2D-low CD8+ T cells sorted from blood. The origin of this receptor is a human donor with alopecia areata. The chain employs TRBV29-1 and TRBJ2-1; 11 bases align to TRBD2. CDR3 protein: CSVEKASGGPHEQFF. The CDR3 DNA reads as TGCAGCGTTGAAAAGGCTAGCGGGGGGCCACATGAGCAGTTCTTC.